This T cell receptor (beta chain) came from a study of T cell changes during pregnancy in multiple sclerosis. The germline V gene has CDR1 SGDLS and CDR2 YYNGEE. With V trimmed by 3 bases and J by 3 bases, 5 bases remained unmatched. This CDR3 comprises 16 residues. Profiled with immunoSEQ multiplex PCR; TCRdb holds only in-frame clones, not every one. The sample shows approximately 74,000 clones, 80% to 90% of them seen only once. The receptor comes from a female donor with multiple sclerosis, enrolled in a pregnancy study. Sample: peripheral blood, taken before pregnancy. V usage is TRBV9 and J usage is TRBJ2-2, with TRBD2 matching over 10 bases. CDR3 DNA: TGTGCCAGCAGCGCTAGCGGGAGTGGATACACCGGGGAGCTGTTTTTT. Protein sequence: CASSASGSGYTGELFF.